A selection of T cell receptor beta chains follows, all from one sample in a study of blood T cells in healthy people across ages. TCRdb used MiXCR to reprocess the 5' RACE reads, holding one entry per CDR3 protein. The sample includes roughly 1,500,000 distinct CDR3 sequences, 42% seen only once; the top ten take around 8%. Sequencing used blood. All receptors derive from a woman under 30 in good health. CDR3s include the opening cysteine and the closing phenylalanine or tryptophan. Each record gives: V gene, D gene, clone size, J gene, CDR3 DNA, CDR3 protein. A D gene is named only where the DNA matches it firmly. Clone size is not always given. Where it is, it says once, few, many or a class for expanded clones.

v_gene: TRBV7-9; d_gene: -; abundance: few; j_gene: TRBJ2-7; CDR3nt: TGTGCCAGCAGCTTACGGACTATGAGGTCCTACGAGCAGTACTTC; CDR3aa: CASSLRTMRSYEQYF
v_gene: TRBV12-3/TRBV12-4; d_gene: -; abundance: -; j_gene: TRBJ2-3; CDR3nt: TGTGCCAGCAGCCGGGACGGGGGTTGGGCAGATACGCAGTATTTT; CDR3aa: CASSRDGGWADTQYF
v_gene: TRBV20-1; d_gene: -; abundance: -; j_gene: TRBJ2-3; CDR3nt: TGCAGTGCTAGAGTTCGTTCAGATCACACAGATACGCAGTATTTT; CDR3aa: CSARVRSDHTDTQYF
v_gene: TRBV28; d_gene: -; abundance: -; j_gene: TRBJ2-5; CDR3nt: TGTGCCAGCGAGCCGGGGGGCCGCCAAGAGACCCAGTACTTC; CDR3aa: CASEPGGRQETQYF
v_gene: TRBV12-3/TRBV12-4; d_gene: TRBD1; abundance: few; j_gene: TRBJ1-2; CDR3nt: TGTGCCAGCAGGCAACAGGGGAACTATGGCTACACCTTC; CDR3aa: CASRQQGNYGYTF
v_gene: TRBV11-2; d_gene: TRBD1; abundance: -; j_gene: TRBJ2-5; CDR3nt: TGTGCCAGCAGCTTTGGAGAGGTGACAGGGGTCTTCGAGACCCAGTACTTC; CDR3aa: CASSFGEVTGVFETQYF
v_gene: TRBV12-3/TRBV12-4; d_gene: TRBD1; abundance: -; j_gene: TRBJ2-7; CDR3nt: TGTGCCAGCAGTTTAGAGTACGGGACAGTCTCCTACGAGCAGTACTTC; CDR3aa: CASSLEYGTVSYEQYF
v_gene: TRBV4-2; d_gene: TRBD2; abundance: few; j_gene: TRBJ2-3; CDR3nt: TGTGCCAGCAGCCAAGAATGGACTAGCGAGAGCACAGATACGCAGTATTTT; CDR3aa: CASSQEWTSESTDTQYF
v_gene: TRBV10-3; d_gene: -; abundance: -; j_gene: TRBJ2-4; CDR3nt: TGTGCCATCAGTGAAGGAGGGTCCAAAAACATTCAGTACTTC; CDR3aa: CAISEGGSKNIQYF
v_gene: TRBV20-1; d_gene: TRBD2; abundance: few; j_gene: TRBJ2-3; CDR3nt: TGCAGTGCTAGAGGGACTAGCGGGAGGTCCGAGAGGGCAGATACGCAGTATTTT; CDR3aa: CSARGTSGRSERADTQYF
v_gene: TRBV2; d_gene: -; abundance: few; j_gene: TRBJ1-2; CDR3nt: TGTGCCAGCAGTGAAACGGCCGGTGGAGGCTACACCTTC; CDR3aa: CASSETAGGGYTF
v_gene: TRBV27; d_gene: TRBD2; abundance: -; j_gene: TRBJ2-2; CDR3nt: TGTGCCAGCAGTCTGCGGACTAGCGGGGGGGACACCGGGGAGCTGTTTTTT; CDR3aa: CASSLRTSGGDTGELFF
v_gene: TRBV7-8; d_gene: -; abundance: once; j_gene: TRBJ1-5; CDR3nt: TGTGCCAGCAGCACAGGATGGGCGGAGTCCGGTCAGCCCCAGCATTTT; CDR3aa: CASSTGWAESGQPQHF
v_gene: TRBV6-5; d_gene: -; abundance: -; j_gene: TRBJ2-3; CDR3nt: TGTGCCAGCAGTTACTTGGGGCAGGCAGATACGCAGTATTTT; CDR3aa: CASSYLGQADTQYF
v_gene: TRBV6-5; d_gene: -; abundance: -; j_gene: TRBJ1-1; CDR3nt: TGTGCCAGCAGAATAGGGCGAGACACTGAAGCTTTCTTT; CDR3aa: CASRIGRDTEAFF
v_gene: TRBV28; d_gene: TRBD1; abundance: -; j_gene: TRBJ1-6; CDR3nt: TGTGCCAGCAGTTTTGGACAGGGTAGCTCCTATAATTCACCCCTCCACTTT; CDR3aa: CASSFGQGSSYNSPLHF
v_gene: TRBV3-1; d_gene: -; abundance: few; j_gene: TRBJ2-7; CDR3nt: TGTGCCAGCAGCCTCTTTCCAAGGGGGACCACCTACGAGCAGTACTTC; CDR3aa: CASSLFPRGTTYEQYF
v_gene: TRBV7-2; d_gene: -; abundance: -; j_gene: TRBJ2-5; CDR3nt: TGTGCCAGCAGCTGGGGGCTTTGGGGAGAGACCCAGTACTTC; CDR3aa: CASSWGLWGETQYF
v_gene: TRBV7-9; d_gene: -; abundance: few; j_gene: TRBJ2-1; CDR3nt: TGTGCCAGCAGCCCGATTGGCGATGAGCAGTTCTTC; CDR3aa: CASSPIGDEQFF
v_gene: TRBV20-1; d_gene: -; abundance: few; j_gene: TRBJ1-1; CDR3nt: TGCAGTGCTAGAGATTTACTGGGGAACACTGAAGCTTTCTTT; CDR3aa: CSARDLLGNTEAFF
v_gene: TRBV29-1; d_gene: TRBD1; abundance: -; j_gene: TRBJ1-2; CDR3nt: TGCAGCGTTGCCCCACAGACAGGGACTAACTATGGCTACACCTTC; CDR3aa: CSVAPQTGTNYGYTF
v_gene: TRBV7-2; d_gene: TRBD2; abundance: -; j_gene: TRBJ2-3; CDR3nt: TGTGCCAGCAGCGGCGAACTAGCGGGAGGCCGGGCAGATACGCAGTATTTT; CDR3aa: CASSGELAGGRADTQYF
v_gene: TRBV28; d_gene: -; abundance: few; j_gene: TRBJ2-7; CDR3nt: TGTGCCAGCAGCCCAGCGGAGGGGCGGTACGAGCAGTACTTC; CDR3aa: CASSPAEGRYEQYF
v_gene: TRBV10-3; d_gene: -; abundance: few; j_gene: TRBJ1-2; CDR3nt: TGTGCCATCAGTGGCGACGGTTATGGCTACACCTTC; CDR3aa: CAISGDGYGYTF
v_gene: TRBV24-1; d_gene: TRBD2; abundance: few; j_gene: TRBJ2-7; CDR3nt: TGTGCCACCAGTAGCGGGAGGGCCCCCTACGAGCAGTACTTC; CDR3aa: CATSSGRAPYEQYF
v_gene: TRBV12-3/TRBV12-4; d_gene: -; abundance: few; j_gene: TRBJ2-4; CDR3nt: TGTGCCAGCACCAAGACTTCCAACATTCAGTACTTC; CDR3aa: CASTKTSNIQYF
v_gene: TRBV27; d_gene: TRBD2; abundance: -; j_gene: TRBJ2-7; CDR3nt: TGTGCCAGCAGGGGATTTGAGGGGCAGGGACTAGCGGAGCCCTACGAGCAGTACTTC; CDR3aa: CASRGFEGQGLAEPYEQYF
v_gene: TRBV6-1; d_gene: -; abundance: few; j_gene: TRBJ2-1; CDR3nt: TGTGCCAGCAGTGAAGGTCCCCTTAGCTCCTACAATGAGCAGTTCTTC; CDR3aa: CASSEGPLSSYNEQFF
v_gene: TRBV2; d_gene: TRBD2; abundance: few; j_gene: TRBJ2-5; CDR3nt: TGTGCCAGCAGTGATTTGGGACTAGCGGAAGAGACCCAGTACTTC; CDR3aa: CASSDLGLAEETQYF
v_gene: TRBV12-3/TRBV12-4; d_gene: TRBD1; abundance: -; j_gene: TRBJ1-1; CDR3nt: TGTGCCAGCAGCCCAGGGGGGGTAGCTTTCTTT; CDR3aa: CASSPGGVAFF
v_gene: TRBV12-3/TRBV12-4; d_gene: -; abundance: -; j_gene: TRBJ2-6; CDR3nt: TGTGCCAGCAGTTTAATCGCCGGGGCCAACGTCCTGACTTTC; CDR3aa: CASSLIAGANVLTF
v_gene: TRBV6-2/TRBV6-3; d_gene: -; abundance: -; j_gene: TRBJ2-4; CDR3nt: TGTGCCAGCAGTACCCCGAGGGGCGACATTCAGTACTTC; CDR3aa: CASSTPRGDIQYF
v_gene: TRBV4-2; d_gene: -; abundance: -; j_gene: TRBJ2-7; CDR3nt: TGTGCCAGCAGCCAGCTCCCAGGCGTCTCCTACGAGCAGTACTTC; CDR3aa: CASSQLPGVSYEQYF
v_gene: TRBV2; d_gene: -; abundance: -; j_gene: TRBJ1-4; CDR3nt: TGTGCCAGCAGTTCAGACTCGATTTTGGGAGAAAAACTGTTTTTT; CDR3aa: CASSSDSILGEKLFF
v_gene: TRBV6-1; d_gene: -; abundance: many; j_gene: TRBJ2-7; CDR3nt: TGTGCCAGCAGTGATGACTACGAGCAGTACTTC; CDR3aa: CASSDDYEQYF
v_gene: TRBV5-4; d_gene: TRBD1; abundance: few; j_gene: TRBJ1-2; CDR3nt: TGTGCCAGCAGCCCCGGGACAGTTTTCTCTAACTATGGCTACACCTTC; CDR3aa: CASSPGTVFSNYGYTF
v_gene: TRBV7-8; d_gene: -; abundance: -; j_gene: TRBJ2-4; CDR3nt: TGTGCCAGCAGCGCCGGGGGAACCAGAGCCAAAAACATTCAGTACTTC; CDR3aa: CASSAGGTRAKNIQYF
v_gene: TRBV20-1; d_gene: TRBD2; abundance: few; j_gene: TRBJ2-1; CDR3nt: TGCAGTGCTAGTCCGGGACTAGCGATCAACTCCTACAATGAGCAGTTCTTC; CDR3aa: CSASPGLAINSYNEQFF
v_gene: TRBV27; d_gene: TRBD1; abundance: -; j_gene: TRBJ1-2; CDR3nt: TGTGCCAGCAGGGGAGGATTGGGACAGGGGGGCGACGGTAACTATGGCTACACCTTC; CDR3aa: CASRGGLGQGGDGNYGYTF
v_gene: TRBV7-9; d_gene: -; abundance: few; j_gene: TRBJ2-3; CDR3nt: TGTGCCAGCAGCTTAGGGGACTTCACAGATACGCAGTATTTT; CDR3aa: CASSLGDFTDTQYF
v_gene: TRBV29-1; d_gene: -; abundance: -; j_gene: TRBJ2-5; CDR3nt: TGCAGCGTAGTAGGACAGCAAGAGACCCAGTACTTC; CDR3aa: CSVVGQQETQYF
v_gene: TRBV10-3; d_gene: -; abundance: many; j_gene: TRBJ2-3; CDR3nt: TGTGCCATCAAGTGGGCTTTAACAGATACGCAGTATTTT; CDR3aa: CAIKWALTDTQYF
v_gene: TRBV25-1; d_gene: -; abundance: few; j_gene: TRBJ1-1; CDR3nt: TGTGCCAGCAGTGGGAATTTGGGGGCAGGGTTCAGGAACACTGAAGCTTTCTTT; CDR3aa: CASSGNLGAGFRNTEAFF
v_gene: TRBV27; d_gene: -; abundance: few; j_gene: TRBJ2-1; CDR3nt: TGTGCCAGCAGGCCTAGGAGCTCCTACAATGAGCAGTTCTTC; CDR3aa: CASRPRSSYNEQFF
v_gene: TRBV28; d_gene: TRBD1; abundance: -; j_gene: TRBJ1-4; CDR3nt: TGTGCCAGCAGTTCCAGGGCCCTGACAGGGGAAAAACTGTTTTTT; CDR3aa: CASSSRALTGEKLFF
v_gene: TRBV7-6; d_gene: TRBD1; abundance: -; j_gene: TRBJ1-4; CDR3nt: TGTGCCAGCAGCCAAATGACAGGGGTTGGTGAAAAACTGTTTTTT; CDR3aa: CASSQMTGVGEKLFF
v_gene: TRBV7-2; d_gene: -; abundance: few; j_gene: TRBJ2-1; CDR3nt: TGTGCCAGCAGCCCCCGGTCGGGCTGGTACAATGAGCAGTTCTTC; CDR3aa: CASSPRSGWYNEQFF
v_gene: TRBV6-1; d_gene: TRBD1; abundance: -; j_gene: TRBJ2-3; CDR3nt: TGTGCCAGCAGTGCGCCCGGACAGGGGATAAATGCAGATACGCAGTATTTT; CDR3aa: CASSAPGQGINADTQYF
v_gene: TRBV20-1; d_gene: -; abundance: -; j_gene: TRBJ2-7; CDR3nt: TGCAGTGCTAGACCCAGACTAAGCTCCTACGAGCAGTACTTC; CDR3aa: CSARPRLSSYEQYF
v_gene: TRBV6-1; d_gene: TRBD2; abundance: -; j_gene: TRBJ2-7; CDR3nt: TGTGCCAGCAGCGGCGGGGGTAACTACGAGCAGTACTTC; CDR3aa: CASSGGGNYEQYF
v_gene: TRBV2; d_gene: -; abundance: -; j_gene: TRBJ1-2; CDR3nt: TGTGCCAGCAGTGCGGTGCGGGGAGGAAACTATGGCTACACCTTC; CDR3aa: CASSAVRGGNYGYTF
v_gene: TRBV19; d_gene: TRBD1; abundance: -; j_gene: TRBJ2-1; CDR3nt: TGTGCCAGTAGCCCGACAGGGGGCAAGAATGAGCAGTTCTTC; CDR3aa: CASSPTGGKNEQFF
v_gene: TRBV20-1; d_gene: -; abundance: few; j_gene: TRBJ2-7; CDR3nt: TGCAGTGCTAGTGGGATTGGGGCGTCCTACGAGCAGTACTTC; CDR3aa: CSASGIGASYEQYF
v_gene: TRBV5-1; d_gene: -; abundance: -; j_gene: TRBJ1-2; CDR3nt: TGCGCCAGCACCCCTTTTAGCGGCTATGGCTACACCTTC; CDR3aa: CASTPFSGYGYTF
v_gene: TRBV29-1; d_gene: TRBD1; abundance: few; j_gene: TRBJ1-6; CDR3nt: TGCAGCGTTGAAGGTGTAGAGACAGGGGGGCATAATTCACCCCTCCACTTT; CDR3aa: CSVEGVETGGHNSPLHF
v_gene: TRBV7-9; d_gene: TRBD2; abundance: few; j_gene: TRBJ2-7; CDR3nt: TGTGCCAGCAGCCTATTGGGAGGACTAGGGGCCTCCTACGAGCAGTACTTC; CDR3aa: CASSLLGGLGASYEQYF
v_gene: TRBV19; d_gene: -; abundance: -; j_gene: TRBJ1-1; CDR3nt: TGTGCCAGTAGTATACAATATGAAGCTTTCTTT; CDR3aa: CASSIQYEAFF
v_gene: TRBV12-3/TRBV12-4; d_gene: TRBD1; abundance: -; j_gene: TRBJ1-2; CDR3nt: TGTGCCAGCTCCAGACAGGGTGAGGTTAATGGCTACACCTTC; CDR3aa: CASSRQGEVNGYTF
v_gene: TRBV15; d_gene: -; abundance: -; j_gene: TRBJ2-7; CDR3nt: TGTGCCACCAGCAGAGATGGGTGGGGGACGTCCTACGAGCAGTACTTC; CDR3aa: CATSRDGWGTSYEQYF